Each of the 14 T cell receptor beta chains below was sequenced from the same sample in a study of early stage breast cancer tumors. Profiled with immunoSEQ multiplex PCR; TCRdb holds only in-frame clones, not every one. The data contain 25,000 to 30,000 clones, around 70% of them singletons. Sequencing was performed on blood. These receptor sequences come from a person aged 45 to 59 with breast cancer.

This chain uses TRBV6-5 with TRBJ2-2; either TRBD1 or TRBD2 may supply D (5 bases each). The CDR3 contains 13 residues. Germline assignment: CDR1 MNHEY and CDR2 SVGAGI. Between the trimmed V and J ends, which lost 8 bases and 3 bases, there was a span of 10 bases. The CDR3 is CASRGPDTGELFF. For the CDR3, the DNA is TGTGCCAGCCGGGGACCGGACACCGGGGAGCTGTTTTTT.

The V gene is TRBV6-1, the J gene TRBJ1-1; no firm D call. Per germline, CDR1 MNHNS and CDR2 SASEGT. The CDR3 consists of 13 residues. V was pared by 1 base and J by 1 base, with 4 bases between. CDR3: CASSEGRNTEAFF. As DNA, the CDR3 is TGTGCCAGCAGTGAAGGCAGGAACACTGAAGCTTTCTTT.

The chain uses TRBV5-1 and TRBJ1-1, with a tentative D call TRBD1 (6 bases). In germline, CDR1 is SGHRS, CDR2 YFSETQ. The CDR3 is 16 residues long. Trimming left V 4 bases short and J 5 bases short, with 21 bases between. The CDR3 is CASSPLGDNVYTEAFF. DNA of the CDR3: TGCGCCAGCAGCCCCTTAGGGGACAATGTATATACTGAAGCTTTCTTT.

The rearrangement joins TRBV19 to TRBJ2-5; D unresolved. The CDR3 totals 13 residues. Germline V CDR1 and CDR2: LNHDA, SQIVND (reference sequence). V lost 2 bases to trimming and J lost 2 bases, with 6 bases between them. The CDR3 here is CASSIQSQETQYF. The CDR3 nucleotides read TGTGCCAGTAGTATACAGAGTCAAGAGACCCAGTACTTC.

The rearrangement uses TRBV5-4 and TRBJ2-7; 15 bases are shared with TRBD2. With 4 bases clipped from V and 4 bases from J, the junction kept 3 bases outside the gene matches. Germline V lookup: CDR1 SGHNT, CDR2 YYREEE (reference sequence). The CDR3 has 15 amino acids. The CDR3 DNA follows: TGTGCCAGCAGCCAAGGGACTAGCGGGAGGTACGAGCAGTACTTC. Protein product: CASSQGTSGRYEQYF.

As DNA, the CDR3 is TGCGCCAGCAGCCAGGGACTAGCGGGAGTGAGCGAGCAGTACTTC. It translates to CASSQGLAGVSEQYF. The V and J genes are TRBV4-1 and TRBJ2-7; 14 bases line up with TRBD2. CDR1 is MGHRA, CDR2 YSYEKL, per germline. This CDR3 contains 15 residues. J was trimmed by 6 bases and V by 3 bases; bases with no gene match: 4.

This clone has only a few counts. The chain couples TRBV29-1 to TRBJ1-1; no definite D call. This CDR3 spans 11 amino acids. Germline V gene data show CDR1 as SQVTM and CDR2 as ANQGSEA. Trimming shortened V by 5 bases and J by 0 bases, and 4 bases separated the two germline ends. CDR3 region: CSVPVNTEAFF. As DNA, the CDR3 is TGCAGCGTTCCAGTGAACACTGAAGCTTTCTTT.

V usage is TRBV7-2 and J usage is TRBJ2-2; 9 bases line up with TRBD2. V shed 1 base, J shed 5 bases, and the junction held 5 bases outside the gene matches. The CDR3 is 16 residues long. Germline values: CDR1 SGHTA, CDR2 FQGNSA. The CDR3 protein is CASSLGSGSQTGELFF. CDR3 bases: TGTGCCAGCAGCTTAGGTAGCGGGAGTCAAACCGGGGAGCTGTTTTTT.

The chain recombines TRBV2 with TRBJ2-3; D is possibly TRBD2 (6 bases). Germline CDR1 reads SNHLY; CDR2 reads FYNNEI. V lost 6 bases and J 0 bases, leaving 13 bases between the germline ends. The CDR3 spans 15 residues. CDR3 nucleotides: TGTGCCAGCAGCCCGGGACTCTTAAGCACAGATACGCAGTATTTT. This translates into CASSPGLLSTDTQYF.

The chain is built from TRBV18 and TRBJ1-1; weak D call: TRBD1 (5 bases). V was shortened by 4 bases and J by 0 bases, with 12 bases between the two germline ends. The CDR3 runs to 15 residues. CDR1 and CDR2 (germline): KGHSH, LQKENI. DNA of the CDR3: TGTGCCAGCTCACAACTCGGACACATGAACACTGAAGCTTTCTTT. It translates to CASSQLGHMNTEAFF.

The chain employs TRBV2 and TRBJ2-7; 10 bases match TRBD1. Losses at the gene ends were 7 bases for V and 7 bases for J; bases not matched to a gene: 16. Per the germline V gene, CDR1 is SNHLY and CDR2 is FYNNEI. The CDR3 covers 16 residues. CDR3 protein: CASMKSGTGALGEQYF. For the CDR3, the DNA is TGTGCCAGCATGAAATCCGGGACAGGGGCTCTCGGGGAGCAGTACTTC.

This clone was seen just once. The rearrangement joins TRBV10-3 to TRBJ2-3, with a weak D call TRBD2 (6 bases). This CDR3 spans 14 amino acids. Trimming stripped 7 bases from V and 1 base from J, with 12 bases between. Germline lookup yields CDR1 ENHRY and CDR2 SYGVKD. CDR3 coding DNA: TGTGCCATCAAACCGGGACTGGGCACAGATACGCAGTATTTT. It translates to CAIKPGLGTDTQYF.

V gene TRBV29-1 combines with J gene TRBJ2-1; D is unclear. Trimming took off 3 bases at V and 4 bases at J, with 7 bases between the two ends. The length of the CDR3 is 12 residues. The germline V gene encodes CDR1 SQVTM and CDR2 ANQGSEA. The CDR3 here is CSVEAGYNEQFF. The CDR3 coding sequence is TGCAGCGTTGAGGCTGGGTACAATGAGCAGTTCTTC.

The chain employs TRBV7-9 and TRBJ2-3, with D unclear. This CDR3 region has 14 residues. Germline lookup yields CDR1 SEHNR and CDR2 FQNEAQ (reference sequence). Trimming took off 5 bases at V and 1 base at J, with 10 bases between the two ends. The CDR3: CASSPPWGTDTQYF. In DNA form, the CDR3 reads TGTGCCAGCAGCCCCCCTTGGGGCACAGATACGCAGTATTTT.